The TCR beta chain under discussion was sequenced for a study of blood T cell repertoires in COVID-19. TCRdb's copy holds only in-frame clones and misses some; the assay was immunoSEQ multiplex PCR. The sample shows more than 150,000 clones, about 77% of them seen only once. CDR1 and CDR2 (germline): PRHDT, FYEKMQ (reference sequence). J gave up 3 bases and V 4 bases, and 9 bases lay outside the gene matches. The CDR3 consists of 18 residues. This sequence originates from a woman at least 80 years old with acute or convalescent COVID-19. The sequencing input was peripheral blood. This sequence joins TRBV13 and TRBJ2-6; 10 bases are shared with TRBD1. CDR3 sequence (DNA): TGTGCCAGCAGCTCCGGACAGGGGGGCATTTTTGGGGCCAACGTCCTGACTTTC. This sequence encodes CASSSGQGGIFGANVLTF.